The 22 T cell receptor beta chains in this list originate from one sample, sequenced in a study of cytomegalovirus exposure and HLA in healthy donors. PCR primers comprised 60 Vbeta and 13 Jbeta primers. The table came from immunoSEQ multiplex PCR; TCRdb's copy has only in-frame clones and leaves some out. Seen here are 60,000 to 70,000 clones, around 62% observed once, and the top ten hold over 15%. The sequencing sample was made of PBMCs. Every receptor here comes from a man aged 40-50 years in good health and CMV-seropositive.

This clone was picked up one time. The chain's CDR3 is CASSLVRSVDTQYF. Written as DNA, the CDR3 is TGCGCCAGCAGCTTGGTGCGCAGCGTAGATACGCAGTATTTT. V is TRBV5-1 and J is TRBJ2-3; D not certain. This CDR3 is 14 amino acids long. Germline V gene sequence: CDR1 SGHRS, CDR2 YFSETQ. Trimming cost V 0 bases and J 5 bases, with 10 bases left between them.

The rearrangement uses TRBV29-1 and TRBJ1-2, with 9 bases matching TRBD1. The CDR3 is 18 amino acids. Trimming took 7 bases from V and 7 from J; bases not matched to a gene: 25. Germline-derived CDR1 and CDR2 are SQVTM and ANQGSEA. The CDR3 coding sequence is TGCAGCGCCCTGTTGGTTTTTGGATGGACAGGGGAAAACGGTGGCTACACCTTC. Its protein is CSALLVFGWTGENGGYTF. The full variable domain, with the rest looked up from reference TRBV29-1 and TRBJ1-2, is SAVISQKPSRDICQRGTSLTIQCQVDSQVTMMFWYRQQPGQSLTLIATANQGSEATYESGFVIDKFPISRPNLTFSTLTVSNMSPEDSSIYLCSALLVFGWTGENGGYTFGSGTRLTVV.

This chain joins TRBV7-2 and TRBJ2-2; D is possibly TRBD2 (5 bases). V lost 2 bases to trimming and J lost 3 bases, with 13 bases between them. The CDR3 runs 16 residues. From germline, CDR1 is SGHTA and CDR2 FQGNSA. CDR3 DNA: TGTGCCAGCAGCTTAAATGCCGGAGGAGACACCGGGGAGCTGTTTTTT. It yields the protein CASSLNAGGDTGELFF.

This chain joins TRBV6-1 and TRBJ1-2, with a tentative D call TRBD1 (5 bases). The CDR3 sequence is 12 residues long. Trimming stripped 5 bases from V and 7 bases from J, with 11 bases between. Germline V gene sequence: CDR1 MNHNS, CDR2 SASEGT. CDR3 bases: TGTGCCAGCAGTATACAGGTTATTGGCTACACCTTC. It encodes CASSIQVIGYTF.

This clone was found a few times. The chain joins TRBV4-3 to TRBJ1-1; no clear D. The germline V gene encodes CDR1 LGHNA and CDR2 YSLEER. The CDR3 sequence is 13 residues long. Deletions cut 0 bases from V and 4 bases from J, with 6 bases between. The chain's CDR3 is CASSQDTVTEAFF. As DNA, the CDR3 is TGCGCCAGCAGCCAAGACACAGTCACTGAAGCTTTCTTT.

The chain uses TRBV6-6 and TRBJ1-2; tentatively, D is TRBD1 (5 bases). The CDR3 length is 15 residues. V dropped 7 bases and J dropped 1 base, with 16 bases sitting between them. Germline CDR1 MNHNY, CDR2 SVGAGI (reference sequence). Written as DNA, the CDR3 is TGTGCCAGCATTCGGAGAGCAGGGCTTAACTATGGCTACACCTTC. Translating gives CASIRRAGLNYGYTF.

A single count supports this clone. The chain recombines TRBV4-3 with TRBJ2-3, with TRBD2 identical over 7 bases. V lost 0 bases to trimming and J lost 6 bases; unmatched junction nucleotides: 6. Germline loops: CDR1 LGHNA, CDR2 YSLEER. This CDR3 contains 15 residues. This CDR3 reads CASSQDGAGVDTQYF. In DNA, the CDR3 is TGCGCCAGCAGCCAAGACGGTGCGGGAGTGGATACGCAGTATTTT.

This chain connects TRBV19 to TRBJ2-2, with D unclear. CDR1 and CDR2 from the germline V gene are LNHDA and SQIVND (reference sequence). Deletions cut 4 bases from V and 5 bases from J, with 8 bases between. The CDR3 contains 13 residues. The CDR3 nucleotides are TGTGCCAGTAGTAAAATCCAGACCGGGGAGCTGTTTTTT. As protein: CASSKIQTGELFF.

Only one count was recorded for this clone. The chain recombines TRBV28 with TRBJ1-1; D is uncertain. V was clipped by 6 bases and J by 5 bases, with 10 bases between them. From germline, CDR1 is MDHEN and CDR2 SYDVKM. This CDR3 has 12 residues. CDR3 amino acids: CASRAGETEAFF. The CDR3, as DNA: TGTGCCAGCAGAGCCGGGGAGACTGAAGCTTTCTTT.

The chain uses TRBV19 and TRBJ2-7, with TRBD2 matching over 11 bases. CDR1 is LNHDA and CDR2 is SQIVND in the germline V gene (reference sequence). The CDR3 runs 17 residues. The junction had 17 bases not matched to a gene; V was cut back by 7 bases and J by 6 bases. The CDR3 loop reads CASTSTGTSGPTFEQYF. The CDR3 DNA reads as TGTGCCAGTACCAGCACCGGGACTAGCGGTCCTACGTTCGAGCAGTACTTC.

The J gene is TRBJ1-1, the V gene TRBV29-1; TRBD1 might be the D (5 bases). CDR1 and CDR2 from the germline V gene are SQVTM and ANQGSEA. The length of the CDR3 is 13 residues. V lost 6 bases, J lost 4 bases, and 15 bases lay in between. CDR3 loop: CSVGTFDGTEAFF. Written as DNA, the CDR3 is TGCAGCGTAGGGACTTTTGACGGCACTGAAGCTTTCTTT.

This clone was seen more than once but under ten times. V is TRBV6-5 and J is TRBJ1-3; D remains unclear. CDR3 length: 15 residues. Germline lookup yields CDR1 MNHEY and CDR2 SVGAGI. Trimming pared 0 bases from V and 3 bases from J, leaving 9 bases between. The CDR3 is CASSYSYGFGNTIYF. CDR3 sequence (DNA): TGTGCCAGCAGTTACTCGTACGGTTTTGGAAACACCATATATTTT.

The V call is TRBV14, the J call TRBJ1-3; D possibly corresponds to TRBD1 (5 bases). The CDR3 has 15 amino acids. V was clipped by 4 bases and J by 0 bases, with 10 bases between them. Germline CDR1 reads SGHDN; CDR2 reads FVKESK. The CDR3 DNA reads TGTGCCAGCAGCCCGGACATGAGCTCTGGAAACACCATATATTTT. The encoded protein is CASSPDMSSGNTIYF.

A remark on this clone: The junction does not match germline at one end; this may be a read error. V is TRBV30 and J is TRBJ1-3, with D uncertain. The CDR3 has 14 amino acids. Germline V CDR1 and CDR2: GTSNPN, SVGIG (reference sequence). The CDR3 region is CTWRTGYSGNTIYF. The CDR3 DNA sequence: TGTACCTGGAGGACGGGGTACTCTGGAAACACCATATATTTT.

This clone was found a few times. The chain employs TRBV9 and TRBJ2-6; D perhaps matches TRBD2 (5 bases). Germline assignment: CDR1 SGDLS and CDR2 YYNGEE. The V end lost 4 bases, the J end lost 0 bases, and 14 bases lay between the germline ends. This CDR3 is 17 amino acids long. In nucleotides, the CDR3 is TGTGCCAGCAGCCCTCGGACTGGAAGCTCTGGGGCCAACGTCCTGACTTTC. This encodes CASSPRTGSSGANVLTF.

Here the CDR3 reads CASSLGGTSKGTGELFF. CDR3 DNA: TGTGCCAGCAGCTTAGGGGGTACTAGCAAGGGCACCGGGGAGCTGTTTTTT. This chain links TRBV7-6 with TRBJ2-2; weak D call: TRBD2 (6 bases). This CDR3 is built from 17 residues. The V gene's germline CDR1 is SGHVS and CDR2 FNYEAQ. Trimming cost V 1 base and J 4 bases, with 16 bases left between them.

The chain combines TRBV6-1 with TRBJ2-1; 7 bases agree with TRBD1. This CDR3 comprises 14 residues. J lost 2 bases, V lost 8 bases, and 6 bases had no gene match. CDR1 MNHNS and CDR2 SASEGT come from the germline V gene. This CDR3 reads CASGQGDAYNEQFF. CDR3 in DNA: TGTGCCAGCGGGCAGGGGGACGCCTACAATGAGCAGTTCTTC.

The chain combines TRBV30 with TRBJ2-5; 13 bases are shared with TRBD2. Germline V gene data show CDR1 as GTSNPN and CDR2 as SVGIG (reference sequence). This CDR3 region has 17 residues. V shed 7 bases and J 0 bases; nucleotides not matched to a gene: 11. CDR3: CASSGTSGTMYQETQYF. DNA for the CDR3: TGTGCCTCGTCCGGGACTAGCGGGACGATGTACCAAGAGACCCAGTACTTC.

This clone was detected a few times. The V and J genes are TRBV6-6 and TRBJ2-1; 7 bases are a match to TRBD2. J lost 4 bases, V lost 10 bases, and 7 bases had no gene match. Germline V CDR1 and CDR2: MNHNY, SVGAGI (reference sequence). The CDR3 covers 13 residues. CDR3 sequence reads: CATLAGTYNEQFF. The DNA of the CDR3 is TGTGCCACCTTAGCGGGTACTTACAATGAGCAGTTCTTC.

The gene calls are TRBV19 and TRBJ2-2; possibly TRBD1 for D (5 bases). The CDR3 has 12 residues. V was pared by 5 bases and J by 5 bases, with 6 bases between. The germline CDR1 and CDR2 sequences are LNHDA and SQIVND (reference sequence). CDR3 nucleotide sequence: TGTGCCAGTAGTCGACAGACCGGGGAGCTGTTTTTT. This sequence encodes CASSRQTGELFF.

J is TRBJ1-1 and V is TRBV6-1; no reliable D call. Germline CDR1 reads MNHNS; CDR2 reads SASEGT. The CDR3 sequence is 13 residues long. The V end lost 8 bases, the J end lost 0 bases, and 10 bases lay between the germline ends. The CDR3 bases are TGTGCCAGCCGGAGGGTGTTGAACACTGAAGCTTTCTTT. It is translated as CASRRVLNTEAFF.

The chain has TRBV6-4 and TRBJ2-2; D is unclear. The CDR3 length is 14 residues. Trimming removed 2 bases from V and 4 bases from J, with 8 bases in between. Germline assignment: CDR1 MRHNA and CDR2 SNTAGT. The CDR3 DNA follows: TGTGCCAGCAGTGACACCCCGGGCACCGGGGAGCTGTTTTTT. Amino acid sequence: CASSDTPGTGELFF.